This section outlines one T cell receptor (beta chain) sequence together with its context. Antigen specificity is unknown. This record comes from a study of beta chain features in type 1 diabetes. Points from the study as a whole: Moderate yet significant TCRB CDR3 shortening was seen in Type 1 diabetes patients in all four CD4+ subsets. In the patient group, naive, central memory and Treg TCRB repertoires seemed more alike than in the healthy donor group.

Each of the CD4+ naive, central memory, regulatory and stem cell-like memory populations was sorted via CD45RO/CCR7/CD25/CD127/CD95/CD27. Purity of each sorted population was above 95%. Expressed TCRB transcripts were sequenced because the isolated RNA had all been reverse transcribed beforehand. Only in-frame clones appear in the TCRdb table, and some are missing; sequencing was by immunoSEQ multiplex PCR. The data show 30,000 to 45,000 clones, around 60% seen once. Source material: Tregs from blood. The sequence derives from a woman aged 25 to 39 in good health.

CDR3 coding DNA: TGTGCCAGTAGTGGATCTAGCGGGAGGGTATACAATGAGCAGTTCTTC. Translation: CASSGSSGRVYNEQFF. The chain joins TRBV19 to TRBJ2-1, with 12 bases that match TRBD2. This CDR3 comprises 16 residues. Germline values: CDR1 LNHDA, CDR2 SQIVND (reference sequence). The ends lost 5 bases at V and 4 bases at J; junction bases unmatched: 6.